This TCR beta chain stems from a study of T cells after yellow fever vaccination (dated by TCRdb to about 2019). About the study as a whole: The SMART-Seq v4 Ultra Low Input RNA kit was used to prepare libraries from fractions with low cell numbers. Two healthy male donors, one aged 18 to 30 and one aged 30 to 40 years, were included in the cohort. Blood was drawn at multiple timepoints before and after primary and secondary immunization, with bulk PBMC replicates and cell subsets isolated. To follow T-cell clones before and after both primary and booster YFV17D yellow fever vaccination, bulk TCR alpha and beta repertoires underwent longitudinal sequencing. General findings and caveats noted by the study authors: Compared with the primary T-cell response, the secondary T-cell response was weaker but faster, peaking on day 5 rather than day 15. Most clones expanded after primary vaccination were re-detected after the booster (96% of CD4 and approximately 88% of CD8), suggesting broad memory maintenance. A small share of clonotypes occurred in both CD4 and CD8 compartments, likely arising from convergent recombination. Because only two donors were included in the study, the extent to which the findings can be generalized is limited. Because abundant contaminating clonotypes from the bulk population could be contained in FACS-sorted repertoires, computational filtering was required.

TCR cDNA was synthesized by 5'RACE template switching, through which a universal primer site and unique molecular identifiers were introduced. Priming for cDNA synthesis came from both the TCR alpha and TCR beta constant segments. Library amplification involved two PCR steps, and the second step added sample barcodes and sequencing adapters. Libraries were sequenced on Illumina HiSeq 2500 (2x100 bp) or NovaSeq (2x150 bp). The study's processing was this. Demultiplexing of reads and collapsing into UMI consensus sequences were performed with MIGEC, and V(D)J alignment was carried out with MiXCR. Clonotypes responding to the vaccine were identified with edgeR on replicate PBMC samples, with the criteria of FDR below 0.01 and a log2 fold change above 5 up to day 15. Each bulk clonotype received a CD4 or CD8 identity based on whether the sequenced CD4 or CD8 repertoire contained that clonotype at higher abundance. In TCRdb, the public reads were trimmed at Q25 with fastp and aligned with MiXCR, with productive beta chains retained. Identical CDR3 protein sequences are pooled into one entry, listed with their most common genes and DNA. Here the V and J calls rest on TCRdb's processing, not on the authors' analysis. The sample table lists around 610,000 distinct CDR3 sequences, about 14% of them with a count of one. Together, the top ten hold 11% to 15% of the sample.

The treatment or condition label corresponds to: live attenuated yellow fever vaccine strain. At each blood-draw timepoint, two biological replicates of bulk PBMCs were obtained. PBMCs were isolated from peripheral blood using a standard Ficoll-Paque protocol. TriZol was used to extract RNA from bulk PBMCs, CD4 and CD8 fractions, and dextramer-positive and dextramer-negative fractions. V is trimmed back by 7 bases and J by 2 bases, and the junction contains 7 bases that no gene match accounts for. There are 15 amino acids in the CDR3, from cysteine to phenylalanine inclusive. Solely the CDR3 DNA is kept, with 45 bases framed from the first base. Reading the germline V gene gives CDR1 MNHNS and CDR2 SASEGT. About this clonotype: Its cognate antigen has yet to be identified. No much larger clone exists at a distance of one base, and base qualities are not known.

The sequence links TRBV6-1 to TRBJ2-3; 9 bases in between match TRBD2. This sequence originates from a man aged 30 to 39 who received the YFV17D yellow fever vaccine. The sample was PBMCs, taken on the day of the yellow fever booster vaccination. In nucleotides, the sequence is TGTGCCAGCATCCCTCTAGCGGGACTCACAGATACGCAGTATTTT. Translated, it gives CASIPLAGLTDTQYF.